Below, 13 T cell receptor beta chains from the same sample are listed, as sequenced in a study of graft-versus-host responses after intestinal transplantation. Antigens of these TCRs are unknown. Here immunoSEQ multiplex PCR was the method, and the copy in TCRdb shows in-frame clones only, minus some. The sample gives more than 90,000 clones, approximately 95% of which show up once; about 0.5% is in the top ten. The source was unstimulated CD8+ T cells sorted from spleen or lymph node cells, collected before intestinal transplant. The receptor set was obtained from a human donor who received an intestinal transplant.

The V and J genes are TRBV9 and TRBJ2-7, with a possible D match to TRBD2 (6 bases). V shed 2 bases and J shed 3 bases, with 15 bases lying between them. Germline CDR1 SGDLS, CDR2 YYNGEE. This CDR3 is 15 amino acids long. The DNA of the CDR3 is TGTGCCAGCAGCGTTGGGGCGGCGGGGCTCTACGAGCAGTACTTC. As protein: CASSVGAAGLYEQYF. The whole variable domain, filled in from reference TRBV9 and TRBJ2-7, reads DSGVTQTPKHLITATGQRVTLRCSPRSGDLSVYWYQQSLDQGLQFLIQYYNGEERAKGNILERFSAQQFPDLHSELNLSSLELGDSALYFCASSVGAAGLYEQYFGPGTRLTVT.

This clone has only one observation. Other DNA sequences within the sample encode an identical CDR3. The chain joins TRBV6-5 to TRBJ2-7, with 8 bases lining up with TRBD2. CDR3 length equals 12 residues. Germline CDR1 reads MNHEY; CDR2 reads SVGAGI. Trimming cost V 6 bases and J 4 bases; bases outside gene matches: 2. The CDR3 DNA reads TGTGCCAGCAGCCCTAGCGGGTACGAGCAGTACTTC. Translation: CASSPSGYEQYF.

This rearrangement joins TRBV29-1 to TRBJ2-6, with 9 nucleotides matching TRBD1. The germline V gene encodes CDR1 SQVTM and CDR2 ANQGSEA. This CDR3 region has 18 residues. J gave up 0 bases and V 1 base, and 7 bases lay outside the gene matches. The CDR3 reads CSVEGGQGLNSGANVLTF. The CDR3, as DNA: TGCAGCGTTGAAGGGGGACAGGGTCTTAACTCTGGGGCCAACGTCCTGACTTTC.

V is TRBV7-8 and J is TRBJ1-4; possibly TRBD1 for D (6 bases). This CDR3 has 17 amino acids. From germline, CDR1 is SGHVS and CDR2 FQNEAQ. V was trimmed by 3 bases and J by 0 bases, leaving 14 bases between them. The CDR3 DNA reads as TGTGCCAGCAGCTTCGTCAGGGGCCCCGCAACTAATGAAAAACTGTTTTTT. This codes for CASSFVRGPATNEKLFF. The whole variable domain, filled in from reference TRBV7-8 and TRBJ1-4, reads GAGVSQSPRYKVAKRGQDVALRCDPISGHVSLFWYQQALGQGPEFLTYFQNEAQLDKSGLPSDRFFAERPEGSVSTLKIQRTQQEDSAVYLCASSFVRGPATNEKLFFGSGTQLSVL.

The chain joins TRBV11-3 to TRBJ2-7; possibly TRBD1 for D (6 bases). CDR1 and CDR2 from the germline V gene are SGHNT and YENEEA. This CDR3 comprises 16 residues. V shed 4 bases and J shed 0 bases, with 16 bases lying between them. The CDR3 loop is CASSSRTALNSYEQYF. CDR3 bases: TGTGCCAGCAGCTCCAGGACAGCTTTGAACTCCTACGAGCAGTACTTC.

The V call is TRBV6-4, the J call TRBJ1-2; D ambiguous. Germline V gene data show CDR1 as MRHNA and CDR2 as SNTAGT. This CDR3 has 13 residues. Trimming left V 0 bases short and J 4 bases short, with 6 bases between. The CDR3 bases are TGTGCCAGCAGTGACTCGTCTACCTATGGCTACACCTTC. Protein product: CASSDSSTYGYTF.

The genes are TRBV11-1 and TRBJ2-4, with D tentatively TRBD1 (6 bases). V shed 5 bases and J shed 2 bases, with 16 bases lying between them. The germline CDR1 and CDR2 sequences are SGHAT and FQDESV (reference sequence). The CDR3 sequence is 16 residues long. The CDR3 protein is CASSARGLGTKNIQYF. The CDR3 nucleotides read TGTGCCAGCAGCGCCAGGGGTTTAGGTACCAAAAACATTCAGTACTTC.

The chain has TRBV5-5 and TRBJ2-1, with D possibly TRBD2 on 5 matching bases. CDR1 and CDR2 from the germline V gene are SGHKS and YYEKEE (reference sequence). The CDR3 contains 15 residues. V dropped 0 bases and J dropped 1 base, with 8 bases sitting between them. CDR3 residues: CASSLVALSYNEQFF. In nucleotides, the CDR3 is TGTGCCAGCAGCTTGGTAGCGCTTTCCTACAATGAGCAGTTCTTC. The full variable domain, rest sourced from reference TRBV5-5 and TRBJ2-1, is DAGVTQSPTHLIKTRGQQVTLRCSPISGHKSVSWYQQVLGQGPQFIFQYYEKEERGRGNFPDRFSARQFPNYSSELNVNALLLGDSALYLCASSLVALSYNEQFFGPGTRLTVL.

The rearrangement uses TRBV2 and TRBJ1-1; TRBD1 might be the D (5 bases). The CDR3 sequence is 11 residues long. Germline CDR1 and CDR2: SNHLY and FYNNEI. V lost 1 base, J lost 8 bases, and 5 bases lay in between. CDR3 sequence reads: CASSEGTEAFF. CDR3 in DNA: TGTGCCAGCAGTGAAGGGACAGAAGCTTTCTTT. Complete variable domain (other parts from reference TRBV2 and TRBJ1-1): EPEVTQTPSHQVTQMGQEVILRCVPISNHLYFYWYRQILGQKVEFLVSFYNNEISEKSEIFDDQFSVERPDGSNFTLKIRSTKLEDSAMYFCASSEGTEAFFGQGTRLTVV.

The V call is TRBV5-1, the J call TRBJ2-7, with 9 bases identical to TRBD2. V gave up 0 bases and J gave up 1 base; unmatched junction bases: 5. Germline CDR1 reads SGHRS; CDR2 reads YFSETQ. The CDR3 spans 16 residues. CDR3 DNA sequence: TGCGCCAGCAGCTTGGCCGGACTAGCGAGGTCCTACGAGCAGTACTTC. The encoded protein is CASSLAGLARSYEQYF.

The genes are TRBV19 and TRBJ1-2; possibly TRBD1 for D (6 bases). This CDR3 has 12 residues. With 6 bases removed from V and 6 bases from J, the gap between germline ends came to 11 bases. Germline CDR1 LNHDA, CDR2 SQIVND (reference sequence). The CDR3 DNA is TGTGCCAGTAGCCAACAGGGAAATGGCTACACCTTC. Its translation is CASSQQGNGYTF.

The chain has TRBV27 and TRBJ2-7; 11 bases fit TRBD2. Germline V gene data show CDR1 as MNHEY and CDR2 as SMNVEV (reference sequence). V lost 3 bases and J lost 3; bases outside the gene matches: 4. CDR3 length: 15 residues. The CDR3 DNA sequence: TGTGCCAGCAGTTTCACTAGCGGGGGATTCTACGAGCAGTACTTC. As protein: CASSFTSGGFYEQYF.

This chain links TRBV4-1 with TRBJ2-7; 8 nucleotides match TRBD2. This CDR3 spans 15 amino acids. The trim removed 1 base at V and 2 bases at J, leaving 4 bases unmatched. Per germline, CDR1 MGHRA and CDR2 YSYEKL. CDR3 protein: CASSQVAGLAYEQYF. CDR3 bases: TGCGCCAGCAGCCAAGTTGCGGGACTAGCCTACGAGCAGTACTTC.